These 31 T cell receptor beta chains came from one sample sequenced in a study of Ad26.COV2.S vaccination and SARS-CoV-2 variants. The treatment denotes: about 20 received Ad26.COV2.S at low or high dose, single or two shots; roughly 5 received placebo; per-sample allocation not given. The investigators took samples on day 63 after the first vaccine or placebo injection. Assay: immunoSEQ multiplex PCR; the TCRdb copy retains only in-frame clones and omits some. The sample has about 410,000 clones, about 88% seen once. The sample was peripheral blood, taken in a trial of Ad26.COV2.S vaccine versus placebo. These receptors all stem from a person between 18 and 59 years old who received the Ad26.COV2.S COVID-19 vaccine or a placebo.

The chain couples TRBV5-1 to TRBJ2-2; D is possibly TRBD2 (5 bases). This CDR3 has 15 amino acids. Germline CDR1 reads SGHRS; CDR2 reads YFSETQ. Trimming left V 4 bases short and J 4 bases short, with 14 bases between. The CDR3 protein is CASSEGLDSTGELFF. The CDR3 nucleotides read TGCGCCAGCAGCGAAGGACTCGACTCCACCGGGGAGCTGTTTTTT.

The chain uses TRBV11-1 and TRBJ2-7, with a tentative D call TRBD1 (6 bases). The length of the CDR3 is 16 residues. V was shortened by 5 bases and J by 1 base, with 18 bases between the two germline ends. Germline V gene sequence: CDR1 SGHAT, CDR2 FQDESV (reference sequence). The CDR3 DNA is TGTGCCAGCAGCCCACGGACAGCCTCGGGGTCCTACGAGCAGTACTTC. This gives the protein CASSPRTASGSYEQYF.

The chain couples TRBV6-1 to TRBJ2-1; 8 positions agree with TRBD1. CDR3 length equals 15 residues. Germline V gene sequence: CDR1 MNHNS, CDR2 SASEGT. V was clipped by 1 base and J by 7 bases; unmatched bases: 6. CDR3 in amino acids: CASSEGPGGWNEQFF. The CDR3 DNA follows: TGTGCCAGCAGTGAAGGGCCAGGGGGCTGGAATGAGCAGTTCTTC.

For the CDR3, the DNA is TGTGCCTCCAGGTCCGGGACAGGGGTTAATCAGCCCCAGCATTTT. The encoded protein is CASRSGTGVNQPQHF. J is TRBJ1-5 and V is TRBV30; 10 nucleotides align to TRBD1. This CDR3 is 15 amino acids long. In germline, CDR1 is GTSNPN, CDR2 SVGIG (reference sequence). V lost 7 bases and J lost 4; bases outside the gene matches: 10.

CDR3 in amino acids: CASSDPRWETQYF. The CDR3 DNA follows: TGTGCCAGCAGTGATCCGAGGTGGGAGACCCAGTACTTC. This sequence joins TRBV6-1 and TRBJ2-5; D gene unclear. V was cut by 3 bases and J by 5 bases, with 10 bases left in between. CDR3 length equals 13 residues. Germline CDR1 is MNHNS and CDR2 is SASEGT.

The chain carries TRBV6-2 or TRBV6-3 and TRBJ1-5; D is unclear. V lost 2 bases and J lost 0, with 14 bases in between. CDR3 length: 17 amino acids. CDR1 and CDR2 (germline): MNHEY, SVGEGT. The CDR3 DNA follows: TGTGCCAGCAGTTACGCGAACGTCGTCCTTAGCAATCAGCCCCAGCATTTT. Its protein is CASSYANVVLSNQPQHF.

This chain uses TRBV28 with TRBJ1-1; D unclear. The CDR3 has 15 amino acids. Germline V gene data show CDR1 as MDHEN and CDR2 as SYDVKM. Deletions cut 2 bases from V and 0 bases from J, with 10 bases between. CDR3 bases: TGTGCCAGCAGTTTAGGGGTGGCAATGAACACTGAAGCTTTCTTT. This translates into CASSLGVAMNTEAFF.

V gene TRBV27 combines with J gene TRBJ2-3; tentatively, D is TRBD2 (6 bases). This CDR3 comprises 14 residues. Per germline, CDR1 MNHEY and CDR2 SMNVEV (reference sequence). V was clipped by 1 base and J by 7 bases, with 12 bases between them. Here the CDR3 DNA reads TGTGCCAGCAGTTTATGGGCTAGCGCCCATACGCAGTATTTT. This gives the protein CASSLWASAHTQYF.

The rearrangement uses TRBV2 and TRBJ1-5; D remains ambiguous. CDR3 length: 13 residues. Germline V lookup: CDR1 SNHLY, CDR2 FYNNEI. V lost 8 bases and J 0 bases, leaving 8 bases between the germline ends. CDR3 loop: CASRLDSNQPQHF. CDR3 nucleotides: TGTGCCAGCCGCCTTGATAGCAATCAGCCCCAGCATTTT.

V and J are TRBV9 and TRBJ2-5, with 11 bases matching TRBD2. The CDR3 has 17 residues. Losses at the gene ends were 0 bases for V and 4 bases for J; bases not matched to a gene: 8. CDR1 and CDR2 (germline): SGDLS, YYNGEE. The CDR3 here is CASSVDLAGGLRETQYF. DNA of the CDR3: TGTGCCAGCAGCGTAGACTTAGCGGGAGGGCTCCGAGAGACCCAGTACTTC.

Concerning this clone itself: At the DNA level, this CDR3 is encoded by other sequences in the same sample as well. This rearrangement joins TRBV28 to TRBJ1-1, with 9 nucleotides matching TRBD1. Germline V gene lookup returns CDR1 MDHEN and CDR2 SYDVKM. The junction had 6 bases not matched to a gene; V was cut back by 5 bases and J by 5 bases. The length of the CDR3 is 14 residues. The CDR3 sequence is CASSPGQGTTEAFF. Here the CDR3 DNA reads TGTGCCAGCAGTCCAGGACAGGGGACGACTGAAGCTTTCTTT. The whole variable domain, filled in from reference TRBV28 and TRBJ1-1, reads DVKVTQSSRYLVKRTGEKVFLECVQDMDHENMFWYRQDPGLGLRLIYFSYDVKMKEKGDIPEGYSVSREKKERFSLILESASTNQTSMYLCASSPGQGTTEAFFGQGTRLTVV.

The chain employs TRBV9 and TRBJ1-5; D might be TRBD1 (5 bases). The V end was cut by 0 bases, the J end by 3 bases, with 10 bases between. Per germline, CDR1 SGDLS and CDR2 YYNGEE. This CDR3 comprises 15 residues. CDR3 in amino acids: CASSVGGGYNQPQHF. CDR3 sequence (DNA): TGTGCCAGCAGCGTAGGGGGGGGATACAATCAGCCCCAGCATTTT. The full variable domain, in which reference TRBV9 and TRBJ1-5 provide the parts outside the CDR3, is DSGVTQTPKHLITATGQRVTLRCSPRSGDLSVYWYQQSLDQGLQFLIQYYNGEERAKGNILERFSAQQFPDLHSELNLSSLELGDSALYFCASSVGGGYNQPQHFGDGTRLSIL.

This chain joins TRBV6-2 or TRBV6-3 and TRBJ2-1; 8 bases fit TRBD2. The V gene's germline CDR1 is MNHEY and CDR2 SVGEGT. V was clipped by 6 bases and J by 9 bases; unmatched bases: 22. The CDR3 runs 18 residues. The CDR3 nucleotides read TGTGCCAGCAGCCCTTTGTCGGTGCGCGGGAGGTATGGTGGTGAGCAGTTCTTC. This gives the protein CASSPLSVRGRYGGEQFF.

This chain connects TRBV11-3 to TRBJ2-3; D is undetermined. The CDR3 is made up of 18 amino acids. The germline gives CDR1 SGHNT, CDR2 YENEEA. The V end was cut by 0 bases, the J end by 2 bases, with 18 bases between. CDR3 coding DNA: TGTGCCAGCAGCTTAGATGAAACGGGTATGGCCTACACAGATACGCAGTATTTT. Amino acids: CASSLDETGMAYTDTQYF.

This clone was seen more than once but under ten times. The chain carries TRBV6-4 and TRBJ2-1; TRBD2 matches at 14 bases. CDR1 and CDR2 (germline): MRHNA, SNTAGT. V shed 7 bases, J shed 6 bases, and the junction held 5 bases outside the gene matches. There are 15 residues in the CDR3. This CDR3 reads CASKPGLAGVNEQFF. As DNA, the CDR3 is TGTGCCAGCAAACCGGGACTAGCGGGAGTCAATGAGCAGTTCTTC.

The chain has TRBV6-8 and TRBJ1-3, with unresolved D. Trimming removed 4 bases at V and 1 base at J, with 11 bases between. The CDR3 runs to 15 residues. From germline, CDR1 is MNHGY and CDR2 SAAAGT. CDR3 region: CASSSCSPSGNTIYF. CDR3 bases: TGTGCCAGCAGTTCTTGCTCCCCTTCTGGAAACACCATATATTTT.

The chain joins TRBV14 to TRBJ2-2, with a possible D match to TRBD1 (6 bases). V lost 3 bases and J lost 0, with 17 bases in between. CDR1 and CDR2 (germline): SGHDN, FVKESK. The CDR3 spans 18 residues. Here the CDR3 reads CASSQWNLGGANTGELFF. The CDR3 DNA is TGTGCCAGCAGCCAGTGGAACCTAGGGGGTGCGAACACCGGGGAGCTGTTTTTT.

The chain links TRBV19 to TRBJ2-7; D possibly corresponds to TRBD2 (5 bases). Trimming shortened V by 2 bases and J by 1 base, and 15 bases separated the two germline ends. The CDR3 runs to 16 residues. Germline V gene lookup returns CDR1 LNHDA and CDR2 SQIVND (reference sequence). The CDR3 nucleotides read TGTGCCAGTAGTATATCCGGGATGAACCCTTCCTACGAGCAGTACTTC. It translates to CASSISGMNPSYEQYF.

The rearrangement links TRBV19 to TRBJ2-3; unclear D gene. This CDR3 is built from 12 residues. CDR1 is LNHDA, CDR2 SQIVND, per germline (reference sequence). With 6 bases removed from V and 3 bases from J, the gap between germline ends came to 7 bases. The CDR3: CASSQRTDTQYF. Written as DNA, the CDR3 is TGTGCCAGTAGCCAGAGGACAGATACGCAGTATTTT.

This chain uses TRBV9 with TRBJ2-2; tentatively, D is TRBD2 (5 bases). The CDR3 contains 14 residues. Germline V CDR1 and CDR2: SGDLS, YYNGEE. Trimming left V 0 bases short and J 5 bases short, with 8 bases between. The CDR3 region has the DNA TGTGCCAGCAGCGTAGTGACGGGGACCGGGGAGCTGTTTTTT. Translation: CASSVVTGTGELFF. Filled out from reference TRBV9 and TRBJ2-2, the complete variable domain reads DSGVTQTPKHLITATGQRVTLRCSPRSGDLSVYWYQQSLDQGLQFLIQYYNGEERAKGNILERFSAQQFPDLHSELNLSSLELGDSALYFCASSVVTGTGELFFGEGSRLTVL.

With regard to this clone: This same CDR3 is encoded by further DNA sequences in the sample. The gene calls are TRBV15 and TRBJ2-5; D might be TRBD2 (6 bases). V gave up 0 bases and J gave up 5 bases, with 7 bases separating them. Germline CDR1 reads LNHNV; CDR2 reads YYDKDF (reference sequence). This CDR3 is built from 13 residues. The CDR3 DNA reads as TGTGCCACCAGCAGAGATCGGGGGGAGACCCAGTACTTC. Translation: CATSRDRGETQYF.

In its sample, this clone was seen once. The chain carries TRBV27 and TRBJ1-4; D uncertain. This CDR3 comprises 15 residues. V was cut by 1 base and J by 1 base, with 7 bases left in between. Germline lookup yields CDR1 MNHEY and CDR2 SMNVEV (reference sequence). The CDR3 sequence is CASSLFGRTNEKLFF. In DNA, the CDR3 is TGTGCCAGCAGTTTATTCGGCAGAACTAATGAAAAACTGTTTTTT.

V usage is TRBV28 and J usage is TRBJ2-3, with TRBD2 identical over 9 bases. The CDR3 loop spans 17 amino acids. The V segment lost 0 bases and the J segment 4 bases; nucleotides outside the gene matches: 8. Germline assignment: CDR1 MDHEN and CDR2 SYDVKM. Here the CDR3 DNA reads TGTGCCAGCAGTTTATGGGCTAGCGGGACACGGGCAGATACGCAGTATTTT. It specifies CASSLWASGTRADTQYF.

This chain links TRBV6-5 with TRBJ1-6, with D possibly matching TRBD1 (6 bases). CDR3 length: 14 residues. Deletions cut 5 bases from V and 6 bases from J, with 11 bases between. The germline V gene has CDR1 MNHEY and CDR2 SVGAGI. The CDR3 is CASSRQAPNSPLHF. As DNA, the CDR3 is TGTGCCAGCAGTCGACAGGCGCCTAATTCACCCCTCCACTTT.

Note on this clone: Other nucleotide sequences from this sample produce the same CDR3. The V call is TRBV2, the J call TRBJ2-5; D gene ambiguous. CDR1 is SNHLY, CDR2 FYNNEI, per germline. V dropped 1 base and J dropped 4 bases, with 1 base sitting between them. The CDR3 runs to 11 residues. The CDR3, as DNA: TGTGCCAGCAGTGAAGGAGAGACCCAGTACTTC. Translating gives CASSEGETQYF.

The J gene is TRBJ2-7, the V gene TRBV7-8; D could derive from TRBD1 or TRBD2 (6 bases each). This CDR3 region has 13 residues. Looked up from germline, CDR1 is SGHVS and CDR2 is FQNEAQ. The germline V and J ends were trimmed by 8 bases and 5 bases, with 16 bases remaining between them. The CDR3 here is CASRPSGANEQYF. The CDR3, as DNA: TGTGCCAGCCGTCCTTCGGGGGCCAACGAGCAGTACTTC.

This sequence joins TRBV28 and TRBJ1-1; D is perhaps TRBD1 (5 bases). Trimming pared 7 bases from V and 4 bases from J, leaving 16 bases between. Per the germline V gene, CDR1 is MDHEN and CDR2 is SYDVKM. The length of the CDR3 is 14 residues. CDR3 DNA sequence: TGTGCCAGCACCTCCGACAGTTTAATCACTGAAGCTTTCTTT. Amino acid sequence: CASTSDSLITEAFF.

This sequence joins TRBV28 and TRBJ1-1; no definite D call. The CDR3 runs to 16 residues. Trimming removed 7 bases at V and 5 bases at J, with 23 bases between. Germline values: CDR1 MDHEN, CDR2 SYDVKM. The CDR3 coding sequence is TGTGCCAGCATCCCCCCCCCGCGGCGGTTGGATACTGAAGCTTTCTTT. Amino acids: CASIPPPRRLDTEAFF.

The chain couples TRBV19 to TRBJ2-2; a possible D gene is TRBD2 (6 bases). This CDR3 has 15 residues. V lost 5 bases, J lost 1 base, and 11 bases lay in between. The germline V gene encodes CDR1 LNHDA and CDR2 SQIVND (reference sequence). CDR3 amino acids: CASSLLGRNTGELFF. As DNA, the CDR3 is TGTGCCAGTAGTCTCCTCGGGAGGAACACCGGGGAGCTGTTTTTT.

The chain links TRBV11-2 to TRBJ1-3, with TRBD1 identical over 11 bases. Trimming removed 5 bases from V and 0 bases from J; junction bases left unmatched: 6. The CDR3 spans 17 residues. CDR1 SGHAT and CDR2 FQNNGV come from the germline V gene. CDR3 in amino acids: CASSIWTGGFSGNTIYF. Here the CDR3 DNA reads TGTGCCAGCAGCATTTGGACAGGGGGCTTCTCTGGAAACACCATATATTTT.

The chain employs TRBV2 and TRBJ2-1; a possible D gene is TRBD2 (6 bases). Trimming took 5 bases from V and 9 from J, leaving 23 bases between them. The CDR3 contains 16 residues. From germline, CDR1 is SNHLY and CDR2 FYNNEI. The CDR3 protein is CASSYIRAGFYGEQFF. DNA of the CDR3: TGTGCCAGCAGTTATATCAGGGCGGGATTTTATGGTGAGCAGTTCTTC.